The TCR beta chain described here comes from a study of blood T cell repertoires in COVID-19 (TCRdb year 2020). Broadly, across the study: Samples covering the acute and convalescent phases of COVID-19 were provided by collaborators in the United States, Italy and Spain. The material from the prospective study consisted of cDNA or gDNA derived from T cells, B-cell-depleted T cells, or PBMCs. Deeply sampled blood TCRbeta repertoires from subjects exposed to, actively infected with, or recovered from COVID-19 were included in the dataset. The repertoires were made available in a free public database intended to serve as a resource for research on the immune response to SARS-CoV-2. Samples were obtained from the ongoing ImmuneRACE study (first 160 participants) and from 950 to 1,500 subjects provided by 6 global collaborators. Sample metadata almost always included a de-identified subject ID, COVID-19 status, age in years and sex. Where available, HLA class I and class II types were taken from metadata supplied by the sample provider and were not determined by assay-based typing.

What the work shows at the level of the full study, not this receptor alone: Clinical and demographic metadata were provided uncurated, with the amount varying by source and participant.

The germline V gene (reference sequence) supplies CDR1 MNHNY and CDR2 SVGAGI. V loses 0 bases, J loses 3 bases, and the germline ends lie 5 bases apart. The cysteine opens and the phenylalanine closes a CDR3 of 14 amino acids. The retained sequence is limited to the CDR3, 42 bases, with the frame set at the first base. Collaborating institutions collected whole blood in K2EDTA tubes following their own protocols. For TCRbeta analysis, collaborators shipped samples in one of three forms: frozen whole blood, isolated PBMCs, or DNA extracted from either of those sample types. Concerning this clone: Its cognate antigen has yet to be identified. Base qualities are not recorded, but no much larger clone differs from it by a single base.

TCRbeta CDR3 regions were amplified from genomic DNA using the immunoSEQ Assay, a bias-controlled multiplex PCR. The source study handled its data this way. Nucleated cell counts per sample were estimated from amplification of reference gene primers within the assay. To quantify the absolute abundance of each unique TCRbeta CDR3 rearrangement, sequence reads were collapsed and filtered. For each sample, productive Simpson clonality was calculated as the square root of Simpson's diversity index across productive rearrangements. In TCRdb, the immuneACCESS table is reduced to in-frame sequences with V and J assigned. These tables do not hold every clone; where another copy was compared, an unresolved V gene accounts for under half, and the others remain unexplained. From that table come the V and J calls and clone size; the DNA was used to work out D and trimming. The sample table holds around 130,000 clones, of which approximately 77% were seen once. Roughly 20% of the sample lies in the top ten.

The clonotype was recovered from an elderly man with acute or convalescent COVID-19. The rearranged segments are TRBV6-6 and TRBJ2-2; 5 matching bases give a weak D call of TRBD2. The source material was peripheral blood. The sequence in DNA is TGTGCCAGCAGTTACTCGGGAGACACCGGGGAGCTGTTTTTT. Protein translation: CASSYSGDTGELFF.